These 8 T cell receptor beta chains share one sample of origin, sequenced in a study of T cells in localized non-small cell lung cancer. Sequencing was performed with immunoSEQ multiplex PCR; in TCRdb, only in-frame clones are kept and a portion is missing. There are around 100,000 clones in the sample; approximately 90% occur only once, and 15% lies in the top ten. Sequenced material: peripheral blood, taken before any cancer treatment. These receptors originate from a man between 40 and 70 years old with stage I squamous cell lung carcinoma.

The V call is TRBV2, the J call TRBJ2-1; 9 bases agree with TRBD1. J was trimmed by 5 bases and V by 6 bases; bases with no gene match: 11. The CDR3 has 16 amino acids. Germline CDR1 and CDR2: SNHLY and FYNNEI. In nucleotides, the CDR3 is TGTGCCAGCAGCTTGGGGACAGGGCAAGGAGACAATGAGCAGTTCTTC. The encoded protein is CASSLGTGQGDNEQFF.

The chain links TRBV28 to TRBJ1-2; maybe TRBD1 (5 bases). Looked up from germline, CDR1 is MDHEN and CDR2 is SYDVKM. The V end was cut by 7 bases, the J end by 4 bases, with 13 bases between. CDR3 length: 13 amino acids. The CDR3 here is CASKFDSIYGYTF. In nucleotides, the CDR3 is TGTGCCAGCAAATTTGACAGTATCTATGGCTACACCTTC.

The chain uses TRBV15 and TRBJ1-2; 8 bases line up with TRBD1. The V and J ends lost 4 bases and 4 bases, in that order; junction bases with no gene match: 5. From germline, CDR1 is LNHNV and CDR2 YYDKDF (reference sequence). This CDR3 spans 14 amino acids. The CDR3 region is CATSTGQGLYGYTF. As DNA, the CDR3 is TGTGCCACCAGCACCGGACAGGGCCTCTATGGCTACACCTTC.

This clone was counted only a few times. The chain is built from TRBV15 and TRBJ1-1; D is unclear. The ends were cut back, 4 bases at V and 1 base at J, with 10 bases in the middle. Germline-derived CDR1 and CDR2 are LNHNV and YYDKDF (reference sequence). The CDR3 extends over 14 amino acids. This CDR3 is CATSTSLRNTEAFF. The CDR3 region has the DNA TGTGCCACCAGCACCTCCCTGAGGAACACTGAAGCTTTCTTT.

The chain links TRBV27 to TRBJ1-3; 8 nucleotides line up with TRBD1. V lost 6 bases to trimming and J lost 5 bases; unmatched junction nucleotides: 6. CDR3 length equals 14 residues. Germline V CDR1 and CDR2: MNHEY, SMNVEV (reference sequence). The CDR3 DNA reads TGTGCCAGCAGCGGACAGGGTAACAGAAACACCATATATTTT. Amino acid sequence: CASSGQGNRNTIYF.

The chain combines TRBV5-1 with TRBJ2-5; D is unresolved. Germline loops: CDR1 SGHRS, CDR2 YFSETQ. Trimming pared 1 base from V and 2 bases from J, leaving 6 bases between. The CDR3 spans 13 residues. The CDR3: CASSLTLQETQYF. In DNA, the CDR3 is TGCGCCAGCAGCTTGACCCTTCAAGAGACCCAGTACTTC. Variable domain in full (rest from reference TRBV5-1 and TRBJ2-5): KAGVTQTPRYLIKTRGQQVTLSCSPISGHRSVSWYQQTPGQGLQFLFEYFSETQRNKGNFPGRFSGRQFSNSRSEMNVSTLELGDSALYLCASSLTLQETQYFGPGTRLLVL.

The chain uses TRBV15 and TRBJ2-7; D remains ambiguous. This CDR3 has 13 amino acids. V gave up 0 bases and J gave up 12 bases, with 15 bases separating them. CDR1 is LNHNV and CDR2 is YYDKDF in the germline V gene (reference sequence). CDR3 loop: CATSREPEQIRYF. CDR3 coding DNA: TGTGCCACCAGCAGAGAGCCAGAACAAATTAGGTACTTC.

This chain links TRBV25-1 with TRBJ2-7; 7 bases are shared with TRBD2. The J segment lost 5 bases and the V segment lost 3 bases, leaving 4 bases of the junction unmatched. The germline V gene has CDR1 MGHDK and CDR2 SYGVNS. There are 13 residues in the CDR3. The CDR3 region is CASSDLGRDEQYF. In DNA, the CDR3 is TGTGCCAGCAGTGACCTTGGGAGGGACGAGCAGTACTTC.